This T cell receptor beta chain was captured in a study of T cell responses to AZD1222 COVID-19 vaccine. Overall study: Whether given at about 4 or about 12 weeks, second doses were pooled.

As concerns this clone: Its antigen is not identified.

Study-wide points: The repertoires were collected only after the peak T cell response. Spike-specific TCR breadth and depth went up after people got two AZD1222 doses. Spike was spanned by vaccine-associated CD4 TCRs, which were dominant at 160-218 and 743-854.

Only in-frame clones appear in the TCRdb table, and some are missing; sequencing was by immunoSEQ multiplex PCR. The data contain 90,000 or so clones, roughly 89% of them seen just once; the ten biggest clones take up less than 2.5%. The ends lost 0 bases at V and 5 bases at J; junction bases unmatched: 19. Germline V gene data show CDR1 as SGHDN and CDR2 as FVKESK. The CDR3 consists of 20 residues. The sequence derives from an adult in good health. The genes are TRBV14 and TRBJ1-5; 7 bases match TRBD1. Sequencing used peripheral blood, obtained on day 0 of AZD1222 vaccination. Written as DNA, the CDR3 is TGTGCCAGCAGCCAAGATTTAGGGGGCACCACTCGGGCAAAGGATCAGCCCCAGCATTTT. This gives the protein CASSQDLGGTTRAKDQPQHF.